This TCR beta chain stems from a study of cytomegalovirus exposure and HLA in healthy donors. General study findings and limits: The majority of TCR sequences were rare, yet some public TCRs appeared in many donors. The authors listed around 150 TCR beta chains as cytomegalovirus-associated. TCR clusters originating in the first cohort tended to co-occur in the approximately 120 validation repertoires, according to a later analysis.

Sequencing used immunoSEQ multiplex PCR; TCRdb keeps in-frame clones, though not all of them. The sample gives under 250,000 clones, approximately 82% of which show up once; around 5.5% is in the top ten. Germline V gene lookup returns CDR1 MNHNY and CDR2 SVGAGI (reference sequence). The CDR3 has 15 amino acids. Trimming pared 0 bases from V and 3 bases from J, leaving 8 bases between. The table lists this clone with many counts. Its antigen remains unidentified. The TCR was taken from a young woman in good health and CMV-seronegative. Sequencing was carried out using PBMCs. The V gene is TRBV6-6, the J gene TRBJ1-4, with D uncertain. CDR3 loop: CASSYSRFANEKLFF. The CDR3 DNA is TGTGCCAGCAGTTACTCGCGGTTTGCTAATGAAAAACTGTTTTTT.